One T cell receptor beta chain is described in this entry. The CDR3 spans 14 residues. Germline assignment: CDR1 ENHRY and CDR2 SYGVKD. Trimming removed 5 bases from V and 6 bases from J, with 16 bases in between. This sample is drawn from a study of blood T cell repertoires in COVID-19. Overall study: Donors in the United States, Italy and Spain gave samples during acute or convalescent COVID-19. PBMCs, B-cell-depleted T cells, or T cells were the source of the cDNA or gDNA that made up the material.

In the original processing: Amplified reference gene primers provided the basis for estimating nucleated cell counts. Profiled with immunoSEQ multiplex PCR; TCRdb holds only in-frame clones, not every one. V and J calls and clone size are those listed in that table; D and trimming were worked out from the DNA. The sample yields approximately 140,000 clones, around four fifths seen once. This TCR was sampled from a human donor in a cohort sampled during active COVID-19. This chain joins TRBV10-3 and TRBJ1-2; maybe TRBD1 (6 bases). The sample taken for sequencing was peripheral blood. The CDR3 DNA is TGTGCCATCAGTAACCAACAGGGTCCCCATGGCTACACCTTC. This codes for CAISNQQGPHGYTF.